One T cell receptor beta chain is described in this entry. The data are from a study of cytomegalovirus exposure and HLA in healthy donors. The table came from immunoSEQ multiplex PCR; TCRdb's copy has only in-frame clones and leaves some out. The sample carries tens of thousands of clones, 96% recorded once. This CDR3 has 13 amino acids. Germline V gene data show CDR1 as KGHSH and CDR2 as LQKENI. The V gene lost 0 bases and the J gene lost 4 bases, with 6 bases spanning the gap. The sequenced sample consisted of PBMCs. V is TRBV18 and J is TRBJ1-1; D is uncertain. This sequence originates from a man younger than 35 in good health and CMV-seronegative. CDR3 sequence reads: CASSPPSSTEAFF. The CDR3 DNA reads as TGTGCCAGCTCACCACCCTCCTCCACTGAAGCTTTCTTT.